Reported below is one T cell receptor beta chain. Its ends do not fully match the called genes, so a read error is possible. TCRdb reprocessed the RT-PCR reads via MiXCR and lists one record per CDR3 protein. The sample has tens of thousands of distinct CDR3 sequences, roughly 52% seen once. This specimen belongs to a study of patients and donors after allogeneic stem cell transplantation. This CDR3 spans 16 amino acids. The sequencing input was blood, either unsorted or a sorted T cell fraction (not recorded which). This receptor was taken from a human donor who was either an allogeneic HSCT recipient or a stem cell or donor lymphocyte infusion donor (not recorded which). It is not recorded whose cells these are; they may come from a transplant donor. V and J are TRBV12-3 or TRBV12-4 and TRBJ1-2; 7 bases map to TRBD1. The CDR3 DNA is TGTGCCGGCAGCTCCGTTGACAGGGAAAACAACTATGGCTACACCTTC. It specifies CAGSSVDRENNYGYTF.